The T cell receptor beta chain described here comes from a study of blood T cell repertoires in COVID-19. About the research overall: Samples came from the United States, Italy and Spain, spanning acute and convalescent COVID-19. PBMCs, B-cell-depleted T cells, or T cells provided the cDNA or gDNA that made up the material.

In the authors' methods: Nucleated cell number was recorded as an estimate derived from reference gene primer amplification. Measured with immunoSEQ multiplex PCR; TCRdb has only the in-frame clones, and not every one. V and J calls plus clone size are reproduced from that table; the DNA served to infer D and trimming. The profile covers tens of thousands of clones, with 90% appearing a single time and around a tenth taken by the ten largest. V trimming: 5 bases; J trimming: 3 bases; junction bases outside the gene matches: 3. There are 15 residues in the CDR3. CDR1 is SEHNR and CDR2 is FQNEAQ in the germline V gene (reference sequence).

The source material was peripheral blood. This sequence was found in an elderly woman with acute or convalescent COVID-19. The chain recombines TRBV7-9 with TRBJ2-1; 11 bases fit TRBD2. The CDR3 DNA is TGTGCCAGCAGCCGGACTAGCGGGTTCTACAATGAGCAGTTCTTC. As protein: CASSRTSGFYNEQFF.